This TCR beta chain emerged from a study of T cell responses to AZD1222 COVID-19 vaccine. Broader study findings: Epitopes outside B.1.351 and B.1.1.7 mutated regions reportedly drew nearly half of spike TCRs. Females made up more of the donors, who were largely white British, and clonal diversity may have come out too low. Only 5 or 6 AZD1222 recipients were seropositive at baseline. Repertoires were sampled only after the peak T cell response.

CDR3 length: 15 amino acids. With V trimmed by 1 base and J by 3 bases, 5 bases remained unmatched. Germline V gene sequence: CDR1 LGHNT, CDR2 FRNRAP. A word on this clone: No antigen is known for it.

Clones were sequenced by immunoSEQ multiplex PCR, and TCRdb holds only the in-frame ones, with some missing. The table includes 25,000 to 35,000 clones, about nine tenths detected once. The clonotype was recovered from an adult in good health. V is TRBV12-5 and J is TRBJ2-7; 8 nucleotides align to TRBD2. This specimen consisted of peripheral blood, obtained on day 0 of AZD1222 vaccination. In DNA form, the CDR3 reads TGTGCTAGTGGTTTGGGTCTAGCGGGTAGCTACGAGCAGTACTTC. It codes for CASGLGLAGSYEQYF. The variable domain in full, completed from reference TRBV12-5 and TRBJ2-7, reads DARVTQTPRHKVTEMGQEVTMRCQPILGHNTVFWYRQTMMQGLELLAYFRNRAPLDDSGMPKDRFSAEMPDATLATLKIQPSEPRDSAVYFCASGLGLAGSYEQYFGPGTRLTVT.